Shown below are 5 T cell receptor beta chains from a single sample sequenced in a study of T cell clones after liver transplantation (dated by TCRdb to between 2018 and 2021). The library was produced with the immunoSEQ multiplex PCR assay. In TCRdb, the immuneACCESS table is reduced to in-frame sequences with V and J assigned. These tables do not hold every clone; where another copy was compared, an unresolved V gene accounts for under half, and the others remain unexplained. The sample table contains 95,000 to 110,000 clones; only one count was recorded for roughly four fifths of them. Approximately 3% of the sample is in the top ten clones. Sequencing used CD4+ T cells from blood, obtained about 50 months after liver transplant. Receptors were obtained from a human patient who received a liver transplant. Some T cells may have been brought in with the graft after a transplant.

The chain links TRBV5-1 to TRBJ1-4; D remains unclear. Per germline, CDR1 SGHRS and CDR2 YFSETQ. The CDR3 runs 14 residues. V lost 0 bases, J lost 6 bases, and 9 bases lay in between. In DNA, the CDR3 is TGCGCCAGCAGCTTGGGGGCGGAGGATGAAAAACTGTTTTTT. Translating gives CASSLGAEDEKLFF.

The chain recombines TRBV19 with TRBJ2-3; maybe TRBD1 (5 bases). Germline CDR1 LNHDA, CDR2 SQIVND (reference sequence). V lost 5 bases, J lost 5 bases, and 11 bases lay in between. The CDR3 spans 13 residues. In DNA, the CDR3 is TGTGCCAGTAGTGGGTCAGGGTTAGATACGCAGTATTTT. Encoded protein: CASSGSGLDTQYF.

The V and J genes are TRBV27 and TRBJ2-1; TRBD2 agrees at 7 bases. CDR3 length: 15 residues. V was clipped by 3 bases and J by 0 bases; unmatched bases: 2. Germline V gene lookup returns CDR1 MNHEY and CDR2 SMNVEV (reference sequence). This chain's CDR3 is CASSFAGVSYNEQFF. The CDR3 region has the DNA TGTGCCAGCAGTTTTGCGGGAGTCTCCTACAATGAGCAGTTCTTC.

The J gene is TRBJ1-1, the V gene TRBV7-2; 8 bases are a match to TRBD1. This CDR3 is 15 amino acids long. V dropped 1 base and J dropped 4; count of bases not matched to a gene: 5. Per germline, CDR1 SGHTA and CDR2 FQGNSA. The CDR3 region has the DNA TGTGCCAGCAGCTTAGGGAGGACAGGGTCCACTGAAGCTTTCTTT. Encoded protein: CASSLGRTGSTEAFF.

The CDR3 region is CASSVVRRNYNEQFF. CDR3 nucleotide sequence: TGTGCCAGCAGTGTAGTCAGGAGGAATTACAATGAGCAGTTCTTC. The V and J genes are TRBV6-1 and TRBJ2-1, with a possible D match to TRBD2 (5 bases). CDR3 length: 15 residues. CDR1 MNHNS and CDR2 SASEGT come from the germline V gene. V lost 4 bases, J lost 4 bases, and 14 bases lay in between.